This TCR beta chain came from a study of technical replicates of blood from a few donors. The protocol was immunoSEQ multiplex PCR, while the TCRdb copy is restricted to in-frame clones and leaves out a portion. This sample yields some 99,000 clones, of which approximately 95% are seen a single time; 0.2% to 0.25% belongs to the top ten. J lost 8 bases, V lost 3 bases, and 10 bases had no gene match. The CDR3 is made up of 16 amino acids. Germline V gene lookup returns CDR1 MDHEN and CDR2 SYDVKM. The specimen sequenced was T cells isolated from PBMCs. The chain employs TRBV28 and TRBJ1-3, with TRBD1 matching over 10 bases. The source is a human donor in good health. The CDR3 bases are TGTGCCAGCAGTTTGGGGACAGGGGTCTTTGTAGACACCATATATTTT. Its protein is CASSLGTGVFVDTIYF.